A single sample gave rise to the 14 T cell receptor beta chains below, sequenced in a study of CD8 T cells in Susac syndrome. Reverse transcription of roughly 0.5 to 1 ug RNA was carried out with random hexamers. TCRdb itself ran the immunoSEQ multiplex PCR reads through MiXCR, one entry per CDR3 protein. This sample has some 160,000 distinct CDR3 sequences; 85% to 95% occur once, and the top ten carry about 0.16%. The sample was CD8+ T cells from PBMCs. The receptors were sampled from a human donor with multiple sclerosis.

The chain recombines TRBV20-1 with TRBJ2-7; TRBD2 might be the D (5 bases). The CDR3 spans 14 residues. The V end lost 1 base, the J end lost 4 bases, and 14 bases lay between the germline ends. The germline V gene has CDR1 DFQATT and CDR2 SNEGSKA (reference sequence). The CDR3 bases are TGCAGTGCTAGAGTCCTCCGGGAACGATACGAGCAGTACTTC. Protein: CSARVLRERYEQYF.

V usage is TRBV19 and J usage is TRBJ1-1, with D possibly being TRBD1 (6 bases). V lost 10 bases and J lost 6, with 27 bases in between. Germline values: CDR1 LNHDA, CDR2 SQIVND (reference sequence). The CDR3 has 16 amino acids. The CDR3 bases are TGTGCCACCTCCATGGACAGATTGAGGGATGGGGCTGAAGCTTTCTTT. This sequence encodes CATSMDRLRDGAEAFF.

V is TRBV10-3 and J is TRBJ2-2; no firm D call. V dropped 6 bases and J dropped 6 bases, with 8 bases sitting between them. Germline V gives CDR1 ENHRY, CDR2 SYGVKD. The CDR3 totals 12 residues. The chain's CDR3 is CAISRPSGELFF. The CDR3 region has the DNA TGTGCCATCAGCCGACCTTCCGGGGAGCTGTTTTTT.

The chain combines TRBV13 with TRBJ2-5, with D hard to call. CDR3 length: 15 amino acids. CDR1 and CDR2 from the germline V gene are PRHDT and FYEKMQ (reference sequence). Trimming took off 2 bases at V and 2 bases at J, with 12 bases between the two ends. The CDR3 nucleotides read TGTGCCAGCAGCTTATCGCCAGGCTTGCAAGAGACCCAGTACTTC. This encodes CASSLSPGLQETQYF.

This clonotype was seen just once. The rearrangement links TRBV12-3 or TRBV12-4 to TRBJ2-5; D is undetermined. The CDR3 loop spans 13 amino acids. Deletions cut 2 bases from V and 6 bases from J, with 10 bases between. Here the CDR3 DNA reads TGTGCCAGCAGTTTATGGGTAACCCAGACCCAGTACTTC. Translating gives CASSLWVTQTQYF.

This clonotype was observed a single time. The chain combines TRBV29-1 with TRBJ2-5; the D gene is possibly TRBD1 (5 bases). V was shortened by 0 bases and J by 4 bases, with 12 bases between the two germline ends. Germline CDR1 SQVTM, CDR2 ANQGSEA. The CDR3 is 14 residues long. The CDR3 bases are TGCAGCGTTGAAGATTCCTGGCAGGGAGAGACCCAGTACTTC. As protein: CSVEDSWQGETQYF.

The chain couples TRBV6-5 to TRBJ1-2; 10 nucleotides align to TRBD1. V shed 5 bases, J shed 2 bases, and the junction held 5 bases outside the gene matches. The length of the CDR3 is 15 residues. Germline CDR1 reads MNHEY; CDR2 reads SVGAGI. DNA for the CDR3: TGTGCCAGCAGTATGGGACAGGGGAAGAACTATGGCTACACCTTC. It encodes CASSMGQGKNYGYTF.

The rearrangement uses TRBV20-1 and TRBJ2-3; D gene unclear. V lost 7 bases and J lost 0, with 2 bases in between. Germline CDR1 DFQATT, CDR2 SNEGSKA (reference sequence). The CDR3 consists of 10 residues. The CDR3 sequence is CSVSTDTQYF. In DNA form, the CDR3 reads TGCAGTGTAAGCACAGATACGCAGTATTTT.

This clonotype has only one observation. The chain links TRBV30 to TRBJ1-5, with a possible D match to TRBD1 (5 bases). The CDR3 runs 13 residues. V was shortened by 2 bases and J by 3 bases, with 8 bases between the two germline ends. Germline loops: CDR1 GTSNPN, CDR2 SVGIG (reference sequence). DNA for the CDR3: TGTGCCTGGAGTTTGACAGTCAATCAGCCCCAGCATTTT. It is translated as CAWSLTVNQPQHF.

The CDR3 DNA reads as TGTGCCAGCAGTTACTCTGGGGTTGGCTCCTACAATGAGCAGTTCTTC. Translating gives CASSYSGVGSYNEQFF. This chain uses TRBV6-6 with TRBJ2-1; D is unclear. The V end was cut by 0 bases, the J end by 0 bases, with 9 bases between. Germline-derived CDR1 and CDR2 are MNHNY and SVGAGI (reference sequence). The CDR3 is 16 amino acids.

The rearrangement uses TRBV27 and TRBJ2-5; TRBD2 agrees at 11 bases. From germline, CDR1 is MNHEY and CDR2 SMNVEV (reference sequence). The V and J ends lost 2 bases and 1 base, in that order; junction bases with no gene match: 15. This CDR3 has 20 residues. The CDR3 DNA sequence: TGTGCCAGCAGTTTAAAGGGTCCCGGGCTAGCGGGGGGACGCCAAGAGACCCAGTACTTC. Its translation is CASSLKGPGLAGGRQETQYF.

The V and J genes are TRBV6-1 and TRBJ2-3; TRBD1 is a possible D gene (5 bases). This CDR3 contains 16 residues. Germline V gene data show CDR1 as MNHNS and CDR2 as SASEGT. V was clipped by 7 bases and J by 3 bases, with 20 bases between them. The CDR3 region has the DNA TGTGCCAGCACCCCCTCCCTGGGGCGAGGTACAGATACGCAGTATTTT. It codes for CASTPSLGRGTDTQYF.

The chain links TRBV2 to TRBJ1-2, with a possible D match to TRBD1 (6 bases). The CDR3 loop spans 15 amino acids. V was trimmed by 8 bases and J by 7 bases, leaving 23 bases between them. Germline-derived CDR1 and CDR2 are SNHLY and FYNNEI. CDR3 DNA: TGTGCCAGCCCTAACCGGGGGGGCGAAATACGTGGCTACACCTTC. This encodes CASPNRGGEIRGYTF. The variable domain in full, completed from reference TRBV2 and TRBJ1-2, reads EPEVTQTPSHQVTQMGQEVILRCVPISNHLYFYWYRQILGQKVEFLVSFYNNEISEKSEIFDDQFSVERPDGSNFTLKIRSTKLEDSAMYFCASPNRGGEIRGYTFGSGTRLTVV.

The chain employs TRBV27 and TRBJ1-2, with D unclear. The CDR3 loop spans 13 amino acids. CDR1 is MNHEY, CDR2 SMNVEV, per germline (reference sequence). Trimming shortened V by 5 bases and J by 2 bases, and 9 bases separated the two germline ends. The CDR3 coding sequence is TGTGCCAGCAGTCCCGCCAGAAACTATGGCTACACCTTC. Residues: CASSPARNYGYTF.